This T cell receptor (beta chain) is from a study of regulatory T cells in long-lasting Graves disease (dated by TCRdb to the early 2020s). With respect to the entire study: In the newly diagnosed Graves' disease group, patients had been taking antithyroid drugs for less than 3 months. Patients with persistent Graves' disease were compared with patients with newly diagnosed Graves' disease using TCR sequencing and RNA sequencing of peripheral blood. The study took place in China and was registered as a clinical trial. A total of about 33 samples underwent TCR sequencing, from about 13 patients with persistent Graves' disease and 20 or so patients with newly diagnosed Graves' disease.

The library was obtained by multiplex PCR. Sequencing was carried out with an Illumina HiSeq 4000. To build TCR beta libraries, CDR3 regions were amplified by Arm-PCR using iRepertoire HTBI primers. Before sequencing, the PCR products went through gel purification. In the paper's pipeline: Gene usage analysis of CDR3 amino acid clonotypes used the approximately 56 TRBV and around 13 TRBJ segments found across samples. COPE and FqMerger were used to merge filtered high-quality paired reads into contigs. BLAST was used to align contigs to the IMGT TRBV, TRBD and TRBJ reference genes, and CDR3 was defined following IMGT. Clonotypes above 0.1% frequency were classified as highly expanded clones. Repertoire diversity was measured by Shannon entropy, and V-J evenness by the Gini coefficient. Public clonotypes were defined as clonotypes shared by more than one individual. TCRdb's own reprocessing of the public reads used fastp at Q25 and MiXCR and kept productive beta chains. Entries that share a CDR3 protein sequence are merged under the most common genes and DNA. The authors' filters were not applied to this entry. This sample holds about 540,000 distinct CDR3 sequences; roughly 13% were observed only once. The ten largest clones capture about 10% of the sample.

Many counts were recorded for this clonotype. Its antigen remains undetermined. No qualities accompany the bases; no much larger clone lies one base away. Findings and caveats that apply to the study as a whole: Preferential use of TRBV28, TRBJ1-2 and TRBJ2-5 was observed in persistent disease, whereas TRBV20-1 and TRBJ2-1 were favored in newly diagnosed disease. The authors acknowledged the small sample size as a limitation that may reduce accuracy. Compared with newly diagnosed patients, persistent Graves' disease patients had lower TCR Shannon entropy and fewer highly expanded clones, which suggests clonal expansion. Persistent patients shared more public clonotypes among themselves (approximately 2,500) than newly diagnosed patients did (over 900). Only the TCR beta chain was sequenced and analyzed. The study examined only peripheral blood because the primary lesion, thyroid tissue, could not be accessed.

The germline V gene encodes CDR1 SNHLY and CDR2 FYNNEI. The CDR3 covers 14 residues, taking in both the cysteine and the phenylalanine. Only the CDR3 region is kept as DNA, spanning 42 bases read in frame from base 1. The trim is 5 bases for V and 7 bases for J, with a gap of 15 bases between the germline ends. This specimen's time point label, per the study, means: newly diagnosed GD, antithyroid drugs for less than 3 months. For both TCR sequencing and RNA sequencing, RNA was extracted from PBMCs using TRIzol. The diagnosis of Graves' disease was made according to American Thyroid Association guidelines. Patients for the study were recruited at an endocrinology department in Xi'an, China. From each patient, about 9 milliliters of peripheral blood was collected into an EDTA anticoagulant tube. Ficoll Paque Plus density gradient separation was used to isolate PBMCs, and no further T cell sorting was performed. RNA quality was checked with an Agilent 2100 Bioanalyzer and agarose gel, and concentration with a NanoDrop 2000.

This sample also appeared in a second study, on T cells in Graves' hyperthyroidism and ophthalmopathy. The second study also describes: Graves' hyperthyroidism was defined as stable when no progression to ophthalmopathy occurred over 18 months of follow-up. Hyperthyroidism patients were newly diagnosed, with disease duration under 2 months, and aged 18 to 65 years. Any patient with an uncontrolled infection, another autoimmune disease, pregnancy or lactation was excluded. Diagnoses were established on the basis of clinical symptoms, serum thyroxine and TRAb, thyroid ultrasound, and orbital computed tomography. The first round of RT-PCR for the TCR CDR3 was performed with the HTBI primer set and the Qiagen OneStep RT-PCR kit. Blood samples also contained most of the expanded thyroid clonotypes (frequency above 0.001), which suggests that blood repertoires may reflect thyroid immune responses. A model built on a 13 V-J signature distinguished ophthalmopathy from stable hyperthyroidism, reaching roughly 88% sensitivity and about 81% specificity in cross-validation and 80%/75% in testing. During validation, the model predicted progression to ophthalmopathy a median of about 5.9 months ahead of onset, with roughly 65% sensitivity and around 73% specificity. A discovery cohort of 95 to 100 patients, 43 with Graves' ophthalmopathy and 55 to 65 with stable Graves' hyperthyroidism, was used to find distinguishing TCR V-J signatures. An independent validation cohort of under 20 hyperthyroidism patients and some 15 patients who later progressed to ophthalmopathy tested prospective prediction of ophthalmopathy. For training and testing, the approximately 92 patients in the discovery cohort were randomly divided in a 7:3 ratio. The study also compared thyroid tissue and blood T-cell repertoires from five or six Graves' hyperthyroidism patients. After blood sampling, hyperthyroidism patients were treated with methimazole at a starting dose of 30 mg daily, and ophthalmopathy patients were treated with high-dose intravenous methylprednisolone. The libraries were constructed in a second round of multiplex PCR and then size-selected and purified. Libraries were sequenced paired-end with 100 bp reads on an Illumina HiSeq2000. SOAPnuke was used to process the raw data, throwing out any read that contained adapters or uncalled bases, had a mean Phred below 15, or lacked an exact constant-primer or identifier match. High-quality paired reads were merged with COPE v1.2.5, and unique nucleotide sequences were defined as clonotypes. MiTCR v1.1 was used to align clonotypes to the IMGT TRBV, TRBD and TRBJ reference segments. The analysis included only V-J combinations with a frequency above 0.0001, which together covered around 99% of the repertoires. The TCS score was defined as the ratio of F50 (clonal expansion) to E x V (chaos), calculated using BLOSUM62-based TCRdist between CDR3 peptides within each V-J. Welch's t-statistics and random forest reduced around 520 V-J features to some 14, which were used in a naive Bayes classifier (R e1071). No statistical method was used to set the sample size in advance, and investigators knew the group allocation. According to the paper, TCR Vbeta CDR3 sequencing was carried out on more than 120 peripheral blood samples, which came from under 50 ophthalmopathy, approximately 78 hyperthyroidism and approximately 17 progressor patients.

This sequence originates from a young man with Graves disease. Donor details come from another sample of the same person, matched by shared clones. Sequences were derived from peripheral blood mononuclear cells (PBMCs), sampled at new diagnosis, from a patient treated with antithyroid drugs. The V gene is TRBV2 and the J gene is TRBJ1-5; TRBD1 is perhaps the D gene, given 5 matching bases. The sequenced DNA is TGTGCCAGCAGTCCAAGACAGCCGGGGCAGCCCCAGCATTTT. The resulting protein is CASSPRQPGQPQHF. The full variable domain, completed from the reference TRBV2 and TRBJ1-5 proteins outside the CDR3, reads EPEVTQTPSHQVTQMGQEVILRCVPISNHLYFYWYRQILGQKVEFLVSFYNNEISEKSEIFDDQFSVERPDGSNFTLKIRSTKLEDSAMYFCASSPRQPGQPQHFGDGTRLSIL.